This T cell receptor beta chain appears in the sequencing data of a study of control samples from healthy donors and cancer patients. The protocol was immunoSEQ multiplex PCR, while the TCRdb copy is restricted to in-frame clones and leaves out a portion. The sample carries approximately 80,000 clones, 91% recorded once. This clone showed up just once. One end of the junction varies from germline; a read error may be responsible. There are 12 residues in the CDR3. CDR1 KGHSH and CDR2 LQKENI come from the germline V gene. The genes are TRBV18 and TRBJ2-1; D not resolved. This sequence was found in a man aged 25 to 40 in good health. Material for sequencing was blood. CDR3 nucleotides: TGTGCCAGCTCACCCTCCCACAATGAGCAGTTCTTC. This sequence encodes CASSPSHNEQFF.